These 9 T cell receptor beta chains originate from one sample sequenced in a study of T cells in Graves' hyperthyroidism and ophthalmopathy. RNA transcripts yielded amplified TCR beta CDR3 regions. The HTBI primer set served for first-round RT-PCR of the TCR CDR3. MiXCR, run by TCRdb on the multiplex PCR reads, gives a single entry per CDR3 protein. Among about 380,000 distinct CDR3 sequences listed, about 14% were seen once. Source material: blood. The origin of the receptors is a woman aged 60-75 years with Graves' hyperthyroidism.

The rearrangement uses TRBV10-1 and TRBJ2-6; D is unresolved. From germline, CDR1 is WNHNN and CDR2 SYGVQD (reference sequence). The CDR3 spans 13 residues. V shed 4 bases and J shed 2 bases, with 3 bases lying between them. CDR3 DNA sequence: TGCGCCAGCAGTGCCGCTGGGGCCAACGTCCTGACTTTC. This sequence encodes CASSAAGANVLTF.

This clonotype was detected only a few times. The CDR3 DNA is TGTGCCAGCCGGACAACTGGGGCCAACGTCCTGACTTTC. This encodes CASRTTGANVLTF. This chain connects TRBV6-1 to TRBJ2-6; the D gene is possibly TRBD1 (5 bases). Per the germline V gene, CDR1 is MNHNS and CDR2 is SASEGT. This CDR3 contains 13 residues. V lost 8 bases to trimming and J lost 2 bases, with 7 bases between them.

This clonotype was seen more than once but under ten times. The chain employs TRBV24-1 and TRBJ2-1, with TRBD2 matching 8 bases. The CDR3 is made up of 15 amino acids. Per germline, CDR1 KGHDR and CDR2 SFDVKD. The junction had 13 bases not matched to a gene; V was cut back by 9 bases and J by 7 bases. The CDR3 nucleotides read TGTGCCACCCCGTTTCGGGAGGGAGGTTTGAATGAGCAGTTCTTC. As protein: CATPFREGGLNEQFF.

Notes on this clonotype: This sequence may be a read error, since a much larger clone differs from it by one base. The chain has TRBV6-1 and TRBJ2-5, with TRBD2 matching 7 bases. J was trimmed by 7 bases and V by 3 bases; bases with no gene match: 5. Germline assignment: CDR1 MNHNS and CDR2 SASEGT. This CDR3 contains 13 residues. The CDR3 DNA reads as TGTGCCAGCAGTGAGGAGGCGGGGGTGACCCAGTACTTC. Translated: CASSEEAGVTQYF.

This clonotype turned up a few times. The V gene is TRBV7-9, the J gene TRBJ1-2; the match to TRBD1 covers 9 bases. The CDR3 consists of 15 residues. Germline values: CDR1 SEHNR, CDR2 FQNEAQ (reference sequence). V gave up 5 bases and J gave up 2 bases; unmatched junction bases: 6. The CDR3 nucleotides read TGTGCCAGCAGCCTTGGGACAGGGAAGAACTATGGCTACACCTTC. Its translation is CASSLGTGKNYGYTF.

This clonotype was seen repeatedly, ten times or more. The chain is built from TRBV20-1 and TRBJ2-3; tentative D call: TRBD2 (5 bases). Germline V gene lookup returns CDR1 DFQATT and CDR2 SNEGSKA (reference sequence). This CDR3 has 17 residues. Trimming took off 1 base at V and 0 bases at J, with 17 bases between the two ends. CDR3: CSARALESGYSTDTQYF. In DNA, the CDR3 is TGCAGTGCTAGAGCCCTCGAGAGCGGATATAGCACAGATACGCAGTATTTT.

For this clonotype: This clone may be a read error of a much larger clone one base away. DNA for the CDR3: TGTGCCAGCTCACCACCACAGGGGGCGATGGACGAGCAGTACTTC. Its protein is CASSPPQGAMDEQYF. V is TRBV18 and J is TRBJ2-7; 9 bases map to TRBD1. Germline lookup yields CDR1 KGHSH and CDR2 LQKENI. CDR3 length: 15 amino acids. The J segment lost 5 bases and the V segment lost 0 bases, leaving 5 bases of the junction unmatched.

This chain uses TRBV3-1 with TRBJ2-3, with 8 bases identical to TRBD2. The CDR3 length is 14 residues. Germline values: CDR1 LGHDT, CDR2 YNNKEL (reference sequence). The V and J ends lost 6 bases and 2 bases, in that order; junction bases with no gene match: 4. CDR3 in amino acids: CASRPAGVTDTQYF. For the CDR3, the DNA is TGTGCCAGCAGACCAGCGGGAGTCACAGATACGCAGTATTTT.

This clonotype has more than one count but fewer than ten. The chain carries TRBV5-1 and TRBJ2-1; perhaps D is TRBD1 or TRBD2 (5 bases each). Germline loops: CDR1 SGHRS, CDR2 YFSETQ. CDR3 length: 12 residues. V lost 0 bases and J 11 bases, leaving 9 bases between the germline ends. The CDR3 region is CASSLAGTKQFF. The CDR3 nucleotides are TGCGCCAGCAGCTTGGCCGGGACCAAGCAGTTCTTC.